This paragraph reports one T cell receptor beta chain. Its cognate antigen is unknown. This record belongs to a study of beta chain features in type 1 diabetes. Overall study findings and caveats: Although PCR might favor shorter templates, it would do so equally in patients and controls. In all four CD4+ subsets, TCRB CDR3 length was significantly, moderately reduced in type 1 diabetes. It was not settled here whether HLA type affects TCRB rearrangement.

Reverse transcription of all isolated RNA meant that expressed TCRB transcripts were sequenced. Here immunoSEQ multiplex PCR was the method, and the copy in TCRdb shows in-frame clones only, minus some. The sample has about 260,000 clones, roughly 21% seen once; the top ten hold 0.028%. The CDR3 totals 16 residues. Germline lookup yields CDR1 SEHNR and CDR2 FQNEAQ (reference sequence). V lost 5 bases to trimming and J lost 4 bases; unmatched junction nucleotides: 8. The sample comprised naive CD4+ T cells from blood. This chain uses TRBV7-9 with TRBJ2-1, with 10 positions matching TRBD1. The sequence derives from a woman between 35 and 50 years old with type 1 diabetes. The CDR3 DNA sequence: TGTGCCAGCAGCCTTGCCGGGACAGGGGTTTACAATGAGCAGTTCTTC. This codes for CASSLAGTGVYNEQFF.